This T cell receptor beta chain was profiled in a study of lymphopenia after photon versus proton radiotherapy. Study conclusions and caveats: A bigger post-nadir fall in TCR diversity correlated inversely with survival time in deceased patients. Authors raise, but do not show, better survival with proton therapy. Oligoclonal CD8+ Temra expansion after nadir drove photon patients' diversity drop. Proton therapy kept repertoires fairly stable, unlike photons, which gained effector/memory cells.

With regard to this clone: Its antigen is undetermined.

The V segment lost 5 bases and the J segment 1 base; nucleotides outside the gene matches: 1. The germline CDR1 and CDR2 sequences are MGHRA and YSYEKL. This CDR3 comprises 14 residues. Sequencing used immunoSEQ multiplex PCR; TCRdb keeps in-frame clones, though not all of them. This sample has some 40,000 clones, with approximately 86% found just once. The gene calls are TRBV4-1 and TRBJ1-1; 10 nucleotides match TRBD1. Source: peripheral blood, taken from a patient treated with proton-based radiotherapy. This clonotype was sampled from a woman in her 70s with pancreatic cancer. Some clones in this sample may be carry-over from other donors' samples. Here the CDR3 DNA reads TGCGCCAGCAGCGGGACAGGGGCGAACACTGAAGCTTTCTTT. Translation: CASSGTGANTEAFF.